This T cell receptor beta chain is from a study of OX40 agonist ivuxolimab in advanced cancers. Study at large: From 23 to 79 years was the age range, with a mean of around 56 years, and over 70% were male.

Collection of blood occurred at baseline, at cycle 4 day 1, and at cycle 7 day 1. About this clone itself: The antigen is not known.

The germline V gene has CDR1 SNHLY and CDR2 FYNNEI. Unmatched junction bases numbered 5, after V lost 8 bases and J lost 6 bases. The CDR3 length is 13 residues. Assay: immunoSEQ multiplex PCR; the TCRdb copy retains only in-frame clones and omits some. Here the sample spans approximately 32,000 clones, approximately 90% being singletons. Study outcomes and limitations: At 0.1-3.0 mg/kg, partial responders had clonal expansion among the lowest observed. CD4+ and CD8+ blood T cells expanded clonally by week 6 at 0.1 to 3.0 mg/kg.

This TCR derives from an adult with an advanced solid tumor such as melanoma, head and neck, liver or kidney cancer. This sample comprised CD4+ or CD8+ T cells sorted from blood, obtained in a trial of the OX40 agonist ivuxolimab. The rearrangement links TRBV2 to TRBJ1-5, with 9 bases matching TRBD1. This chain's CDR3 is CASWTGEGQPQHF. The CDR3 nucleotides read TGTGCCAGCTGGACAGGGGAAGGTCAGCCCCAGCATTTT.